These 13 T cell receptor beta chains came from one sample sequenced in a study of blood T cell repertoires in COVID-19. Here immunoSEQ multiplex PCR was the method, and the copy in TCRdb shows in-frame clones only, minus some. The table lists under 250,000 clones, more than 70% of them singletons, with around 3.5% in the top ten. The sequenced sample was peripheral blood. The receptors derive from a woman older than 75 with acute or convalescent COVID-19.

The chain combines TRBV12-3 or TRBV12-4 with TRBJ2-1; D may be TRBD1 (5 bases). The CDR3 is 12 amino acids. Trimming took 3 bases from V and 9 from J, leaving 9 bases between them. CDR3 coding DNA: TGTGCCAGCAGTTTTGCAGGGATTGAGCAGTTCTTC. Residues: CASSFAGIEQFF.

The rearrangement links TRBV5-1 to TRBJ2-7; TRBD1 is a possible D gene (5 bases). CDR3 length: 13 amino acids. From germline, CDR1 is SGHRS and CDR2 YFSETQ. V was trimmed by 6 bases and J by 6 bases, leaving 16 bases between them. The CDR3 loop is CASTAPRVGEQYF. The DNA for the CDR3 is TGCGCCAGCACCGCCCCCAGGGTTGGCGAGCAGTACTTC.

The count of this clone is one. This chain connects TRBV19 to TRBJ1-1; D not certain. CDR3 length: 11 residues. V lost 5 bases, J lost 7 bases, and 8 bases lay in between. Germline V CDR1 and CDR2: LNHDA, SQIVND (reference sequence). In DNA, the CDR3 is TGTGCCAGTAGTCGCGAAAGTGAAGCTTTCTTT. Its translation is CASSRESEAFF.

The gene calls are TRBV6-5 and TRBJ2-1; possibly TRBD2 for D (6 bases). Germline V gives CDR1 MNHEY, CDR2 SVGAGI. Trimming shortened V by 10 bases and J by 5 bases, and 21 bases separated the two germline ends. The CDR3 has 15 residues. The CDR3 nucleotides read TGTGCCACCCGGGAGACCTGGCTAGTCCACAATGAGCAGTTCTTC. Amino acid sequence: CATRETWLVHNEQFF.

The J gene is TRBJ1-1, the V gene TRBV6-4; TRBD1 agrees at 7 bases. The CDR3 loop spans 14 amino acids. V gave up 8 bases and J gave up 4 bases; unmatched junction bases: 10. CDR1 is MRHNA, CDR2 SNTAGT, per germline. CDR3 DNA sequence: TGTGCCAGCTCAGTTGCAGGGGGAGGCACTGAAGCTTTCTTT. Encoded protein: CASSVAGGGTEAFF.

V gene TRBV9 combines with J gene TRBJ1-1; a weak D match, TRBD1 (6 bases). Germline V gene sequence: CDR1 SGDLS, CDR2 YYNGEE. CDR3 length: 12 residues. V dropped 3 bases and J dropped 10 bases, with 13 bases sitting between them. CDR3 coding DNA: TGTGCCAGCAGCGGGCCGGACAGAGGAGCTTTCTTT. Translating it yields CASSGPDRGAFF.

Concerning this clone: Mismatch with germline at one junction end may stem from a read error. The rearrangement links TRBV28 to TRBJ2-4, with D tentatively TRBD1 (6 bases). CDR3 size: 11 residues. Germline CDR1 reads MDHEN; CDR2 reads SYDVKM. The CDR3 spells CASGDTGLGNF. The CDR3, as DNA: TGTGCCAGCGGGGACACAGGATTAGGTAACTTC.

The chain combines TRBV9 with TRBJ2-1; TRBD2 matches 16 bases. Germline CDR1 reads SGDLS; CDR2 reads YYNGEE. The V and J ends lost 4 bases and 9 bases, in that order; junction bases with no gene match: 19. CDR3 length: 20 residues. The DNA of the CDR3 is TGTGCCAGCAGCCCTCAAGGCGGGACTAGCGGGGGGGCCTCGGTTATTGAGCAGTTCTTC. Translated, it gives CASSPQGGTSGGASVIEQFF. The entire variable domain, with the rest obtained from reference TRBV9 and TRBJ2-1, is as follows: DSGVTQTPKHLITATGQRVTLRCSPRSGDLSVYWYQQSLDQGLQFLIQYYNGEERAKGNILERFSAQQFPDLHSELNLSSLELGDSALYFCASSPQGGTSGGASVIEQFFGPGTRLTVL.

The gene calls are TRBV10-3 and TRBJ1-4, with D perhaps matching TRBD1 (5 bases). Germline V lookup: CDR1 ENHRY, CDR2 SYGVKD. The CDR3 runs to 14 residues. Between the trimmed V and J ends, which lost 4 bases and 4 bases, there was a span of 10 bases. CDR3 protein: CAISAGPLNEKLFF. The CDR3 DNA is TGTGCCATCAGTGCAGGGCCACTTAATGAAAAACTGTTTTTT.

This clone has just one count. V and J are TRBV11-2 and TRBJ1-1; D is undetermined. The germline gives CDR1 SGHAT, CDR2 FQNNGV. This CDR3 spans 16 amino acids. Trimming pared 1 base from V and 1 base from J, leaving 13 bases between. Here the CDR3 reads CASSLARWAGNTEAFF. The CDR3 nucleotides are TGTGCCAGCAGCTTAGCGAGGTGGGCGGGGAACACTGAAGCTTTCTTT.

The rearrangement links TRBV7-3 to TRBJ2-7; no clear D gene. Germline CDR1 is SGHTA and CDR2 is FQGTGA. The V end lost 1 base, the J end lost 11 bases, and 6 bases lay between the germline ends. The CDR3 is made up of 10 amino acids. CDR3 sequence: CASSLIPEYF. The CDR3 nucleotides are TGTGCCAGCAGCTTAATCCCCGAGTACTTC. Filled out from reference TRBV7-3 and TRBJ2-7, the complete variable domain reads GAGVSQTPSNKVTEKGKYVELRCDPISGHTALYWYRQSLGQGPEFLIYFQGTGAADDSGLPNDRFFAVRPEGSVSTLKIQRTERGDSAVYLCASSLIPEYFGPGTRLTVT.

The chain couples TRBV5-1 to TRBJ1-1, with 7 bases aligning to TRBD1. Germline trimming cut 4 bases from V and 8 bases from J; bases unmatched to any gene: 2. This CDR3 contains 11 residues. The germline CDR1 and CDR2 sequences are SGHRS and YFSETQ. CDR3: CASSATGEAFF. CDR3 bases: TGCGCCAGCAGCGCGACAGGGGAAGCTTTCTTT.

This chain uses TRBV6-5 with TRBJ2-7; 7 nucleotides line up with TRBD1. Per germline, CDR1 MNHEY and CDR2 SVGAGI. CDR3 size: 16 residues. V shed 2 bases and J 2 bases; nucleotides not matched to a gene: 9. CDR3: CASSYGTAAYTYEQYF. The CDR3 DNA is TGTGCCAGCAGTTACGGGACAGCTGCCTATACCTACGAGCAGTACTTC.